Listed here are 25 T cell receptor beta chains from one sample, sequenced in a study of shared T cell receptors in the human thymus. Assay: immunoSEQ multiplex PCR; the TCRdb copy retains only in-frame clones and omits some. The sample yields 500,000 to 550,000 clones, approximately 78% seen once. The sample also formed part of further work on human thymus T cells.

Sequenced material: thymocytes. These receptors were obtained from a boy younger than two with a congenital heart defect.

This chain joins TRBV5-1 and TRBJ2-1, with D possibly matching TRBD2 (6 bases). V lost 2 bases, J lost 9 bases, and 21 bases lay in between. Germline V gene lookup returns CDR1 SGHRS and CDR2 YFSETQ. This CDR3 is built from 16 residues. The CDR3 region is CASSLTMPGAGGEQFF. The DNA of the CDR3 is TGCGCCAGCAGCTTAACCATGCCGGGAGCTGGGGGTGAGCAGTTCTTC.

The chain is built from TRBV12-5 and TRBJ2-7; 8 nucleotides line up with TRBD2. The CDR3 has 16 amino acids. Germline V gives CDR1 LGHNT, CDR2 FRNRAP. Unmatched junction bases numbered 12, after V lost 3 bases and J lost 5 bases. The CDR3 region has the DNA TGTGCTAGTGGTTTCCGTCGGGCGGGAGGTGTCAACGAGCAGTACTTC. Residues: CASGFRRAGGVNEQYF.

The chain couples TRBV7-3 to TRBJ2-3, with D perhaps matching TRBD2 (6 bases). CDR3 length: 14 amino acids. Germline values: CDR1 SGHTA, CDR2 FQGTGA. V lost 1 base and J 6 bases, leaving 11 bases between the germline ends. CDR3 protein: CASSLRPGEDTQYF. The CDR3 region has the DNA TGTGCCAGCAGCTTAAGGCCGGGAGAGGATACGCAGTATTTT.

The gene calls are TRBV4-2 and TRBJ2-5, with a possible D match to TRBD2 (6 bases). CDR3 length: 16 residues. V gave up 5 bases and J gave up 1 base, with 17 bases separating them. Looked up from germline, CDR1 is LGHNA and CDR2 is YNFKEQ. The CDR3 is CASSAGRGGFQETQYF. In DNA form, the CDR3 reads TGTGCCAGCAGCGCAGGGCGGGGCGGGTTCCAAGAGACCCAGTACTTC.

This clone was detected once. Other DNA sequences in this sample translate to the same CDR3. V and J are TRBV29-1 and TRBJ2-7; TRBD1 matches 7 bases. The length of the CDR3 is 12 residues. Per germline, CDR1 SQVTM and CDR2 ANQGSEA. The J segment lost 0 bases and the V segment lost 7 bases, leaving 3 bases of the junction unmatched. In DNA form, the CDR3 reads TGCAGCGCCGGGGACAGCTCCTACGAGCAGTACTTC. As protein: CSAGDSSYEQYF.

This chain links TRBV4-1 with TRBJ2-1, with TRBD1 as a possible D gene (6 bases). This CDR3 is 13 amino acids long. The V end lost 11 bases, the J end lost 2 bases, and 13 bases lay between the germline ends. Germline loops: CDR1 MGHRA, CDR2 YSYEKL. The CDR3 here is CASQGRAYNEQFF. Here the CDR3 DNA reads TGCGCCTCCCAGGGGCGAGCCTACAATGAGCAGTTCTTC.

V usage is TRBV28 and J usage is TRBJ2-7; TRBD1 might be the D (6 bases). Trimming stripped 5 bases from V and 2 bases from J, with 10 bases between. The CDR3 is made up of 13 amino acids. From germline, CDR1 is MDHEN and CDR2 SYDVKM. The CDR3 DNA sequence: TGTGCCAGCAGTCCGACAGGCACCTACGAGCAGTACTTC. Translation: CASSPTGTYEQYF.

The chain employs TRBV15 and TRBJ1-2, with D possibly matching TRBD1 (6 bases). The CDR3 spans 20 residues. From germline, CDR1 is LNHNV and CDR2 YYDKDF (reference sequence). Trimming took 6 bases from V and 6 from J, leaving 35 bases between them. The CDR3 DNA sequence: TGTGCCACCAGTCCGAGGGGGAGGGGACGGGAGCCTCGCTGGATAGATGGCTACACCTTC. This translates into CATSPRGRGREPRWIDGYTF.

This chain links TRBV29-1 with TRBJ2-5, with TRBD2 matching 14 bases. After removal of 8 bases from V and 5 bases from J, the junction contained 7 bases not matched to a gene. CDR1 and CDR2 (germline): SQVTM, ANQGSEA. The length of the CDR3 is 14 residues. In nucleotides, the CDR3 is TGCAGCTTGGGACTAGCGGGAGTTTCTGAGACCCAGTACTTC. It is translated as CSLGLAGVSETQYF. Based on the CDR3 plus reference TRBV29-1 and TRBJ2-5, the full variable domain is SAVISQKPSRDICQRGTSLTIQCQVDSQVTMMFWYRQQPGQSLTLIATANQGSEATYESGFVIDKFPISRPNLTFSTLTVSNMSPEDSSIYLCSLGLAGVSETQYFGPGTRLLVL.

CDR3 nucleotides: TGCGCCAGCAGCCTCGACAGGGGGGATACGCAGTATTTT. This encodes CASSLDRGDTQYF. The genes are TRBV5-1 and TRBJ2-3, with 9 bases identical to TRBD1. Germline CDR1 is SGHRS and CDR2 is YFSETQ. The CDR3 consists of 13 residues. Unmatched junction bases numbered 3, after V lost 4 bases and J lost 6 bases. The full variable domain, completed using reference TRBV5-1 and TRBJ2-3, is KAGVTQTPRYLIKTRGQQVTLSCSPISGHRSVSWYQQTPGQGLQFLFEYFSETQRNKGNFPGRFSGRQFSNSRSEMNVSTLELGDSALYLCASSLDRGDTQYFGPGTRLTVL.

The chain couples TRBV9 to TRBJ1-2; 7 positions match TRBD1. The trim removed 0 bases at V and 4 bases at J, leaving 9 bases unmatched. The germline CDR1 and CDR2 sequences are SGDLS and YYNGEE. This CDR3 has 16 amino acids. This CDR3 is CASSVAGGQGFYGYTF. As DNA, the CDR3 is TGTGCCAGCAGCGTAGCAGGGGGTCAGGGTTTCTATGGCTACACCTTC.

The rearrangement joins TRBV19 to TRBJ1-5; 9 bases line up with TRBD1. The CDR3 totals 17 residues. CDR1 and CDR2 from the germline V gene are LNHDA and SQIVND (reference sequence). V trimming: 5 bases; J trimming: 2 bases; junction bases outside the gene matches: 10. DNA for the CDR3: TGTGCCAGTAGTCGGACAGGGGCCGGTCGTGGCAATCAGCCCCAGCATTTT. Translating it yields CASSRTGAGRGNQPQHF. The whole variable domain, filled in from reference TRBV19 and TRBJ1-5, reads DGGITQSPKYLFRKEGQNVTLSCEQNLNHDAMYWYRQDPGQGLRLIYYSQIVNDFQKGDIAEGYSVSREKKESFPLTVTSAQKNPTAFYLCASSRTGAGRGNQPQHFGDGTRLSIL.

This chain joins TRBV28 and TRBJ2-2, with a weak D call TRBD2 (6 bases). The V end was cut by 1 base, the J end by 7 bases, with 7 bases between. The germline V gene has CDR1 MDHEN and CDR2 SYDVKM. The CDR3 is 13 residues long. The CDR3 reads CASSLYGGGELFF. CDR3 coding DNA: TGTGCCAGCAGTTTATACGGGGGCGGGGAGCTGTTTTTT.

This chain joins TRBV10-2 and TRBJ2-7, with TRBD1 matching 8 bases. V shed 0 bases and J 7 bases; nucleotides not matched to a gene: 11. This CDR3 contains 16 residues. Germline V CDR1 and CDR2: WSHSY, SAAADI. The chain's CDR3 is CASSESFGQGAREQYF. Here the CDR3 DNA reads TGCGCCAGCAGTGAGTCATTTGGGCAGGGGGCGCGGGAGCAGTACTTC.

The rearrangement links TRBV4-2 to TRBJ1-3; the D is unclear. Trimming cost V 0 bases and J 4 bases, with 10 bases left between them. In germline, CDR1 is LGHNA, CDR2 YNFKEQ. This CDR3 region has 15 residues. Written as DNA, the CDR3 is TGTGCCAGCAGCCAAGATACGGGTTTCGGAAACACCATATATTTT. It is translated as CASSQDTGFGNTIYF.

V and J are TRBV4-1 and TRBJ2-3, with 11 bases that match TRBD2. The CDR3 is 16 residues long. The trim removed 0 bases at V and 5 bases at J, leaving 4 bases unmatched. Germline V gene lookup returns CDR1 MGHRA and CDR2 YSYEKL. The CDR3 bases are TGCGCCAGCAGCCAAGATCCTAGCGGGAGGTTAGATACGCAGTATTTT. Its protein is CASSQDPSGRLDTQYF.

Regarding this clone: This specimen includes other DNA sequences encoding the same CDR3. This rearrangement joins TRBV7-9 to TRBJ2-7; TRBD2 aligns across 12 bases. Germline V gene lookup returns CDR1 SEHNR and CDR2 FQNEAQ (reference sequence). V trimming: 5 bases; J trimming: 0 bases; junction bases outside the gene matches: 2. This CDR3 is built from 15 residues. The CDR3 loop reads CASSPGLAGSYEQYF. The DNA for the CDR3 is TGTGCCAGCAGCCCGGGACTAGCGGGCTCCTACGAGCAGTACTTC. Full variable domain (rest looked up from reference TRBV7-9 and TRBJ2-7): DTGVSQNPRHKITKRGQNVTFRCDPISEHNRLYWYRQTLGQGPEFLTYFQNEAQLEKSRLLSDRFSAERPKGSFSTLEIQRTEQGDSAMYLCASSPGLAGSYEQYFGPGTRLTVT.

V gene TRBV7-6 combines with J gene TRBJ2-7, with a tentative D call TRBD2 (5 bases). The CDR3 consists of 13 residues. The germline gives CDR1 SGHVS, CDR2 FNYEAQ. The V and J ends lost 2 bases and 4 bases respectively, with 9 bases between them. The CDR3 spells CASSLSGGYEQYF. The CDR3 DNA sequence: TGTGCCAGCAGCTTAAGCGGCGGATACGAGCAGTACTTC.

Only one count was recorded for this clone. This specimen includes other DNA sequences encoding the same CDR3. The V gene is TRBV7-2, the J gene TRBJ1-5, with D possibly TRBD1 on 6 matching bases. The CDR3 loop spans 14 amino acids. Per germline, CDR1 SGHTA and CDR2 FQGNSA. V lost 3 bases and J lost 6, with 12 bases in between. The CDR3 spells CASSLETGSQPQHF. CDR3 DNA sequence: TGTGCCAGCAGCTTGGAAACAGGGAGTCAGCCCCAGCATTTT.

The gene calls are TRBV2 and TRBJ1-2, with 10 bases aligning to TRBD1. Germline CDR1 and CDR2: SNHLY and FYNNEI. The CDR3 length is 12 residues. V shed 7 bases, J shed 6 bases, and the junction held 2 bases outside the gene matches. The DNA of the CDR3 is TGTGCCAGCATTGACAGGGGGCATGGCTACACCTTC. Translated, it gives CASIDRGHGYTF. Full variable domain (remainder filled in from reference TRBV2 and TRBJ1-2): EPEVTQTPSHQVTQMGQEVILRCVPISNHLYFYWYRQILGQKVEFLVSFYNNEISEKSEIFDDQFSVERPDGSNFTLKIRSTKLEDSAMYFCASIDRGHGYTFGSGTRLTVV.

The rearrangement links TRBV7-8 to TRBJ2-1, with D perhaps TRBD2 (6 bases). CDR1 is SGHVS and CDR2 is FQNEAQ in the germline V gene. The CDR3 is made up of 16 amino acids. Deletions cut 3 bases from V and 7 bases from J, with 19 bases between. CDR3: CASSFQCPGAGNEQFF. The CDR3, as DNA: TGTGCCAGCAGCTTCCAATGTCCGGGAGCAGGGAATGAGCAGTTCTTC.

The chain recombines TRBV7-2 with TRBJ2-5; D gene uncertain. Looked up from germline, CDR1 is SGHTA and CDR2 is FQGNSA. CDR3 length equals 15 residues. V was pared by 2 bases and J by 4 bases, with 14 bases between. DNA of the CDR3: TGTGCCAGCAGCTTATCTCAAAGCGCCAGAGAGACCCAGTACTTC. Translated, it gives CASSLSQSARETQYF.

The chain joins TRBV4-3 to TRBJ2-3, with 10 bases fitting TRBD2. Germline CDR1 LGHNA, CDR2 YSLEER. Trimming at V came to 7 bases and at J to 5 bases, leaving 3 bases not matched to a gene. The CDR3 runs to 13 residues. The CDR3 here is CASKLAGRDTQYF. CDR3 bases: TGCGCCAGCAAACTAGCGGGACGAGATACGCAGTATTTT.

The genes are TRBV5-6 and TRBJ2-3; D is undetermined. V was pared by 4 bases and J by 4 bases, with 22 bases between. Germline CDR1 reads SGHDT; CDR2 reads YYEEEE. This CDR3 contains 17 residues. The DNA of the CDR3 is TGTGCCAGCAGCATCCAAAGCAGCTTACACCGGGCAGATACGCAGTATTTT. Amino acid sequence: CASSIQSSLHRADTQYF.

The rearrangement uses TRBV5-5 and TRBJ2-7; TRBD1 is a possible D gene (6 bases). With 0 bases removed from V and 5 bases from J, the gap between germline ends came to 12 bases. The CDR3 is 14 amino acids. Germline V lookup: CDR1 SGHKS, CDR2 YYEKEE (reference sequence). CDR3 protein: CASSLGRKGDEQYF. The CDR3 bases are TGTGCCAGCAGCTTGGGCCGGAAGGGGGACGAGCAGTACTTC. Full variable domain (outside the CDR3, taken from reference TRBV5-5 and TRBJ2-7): DAGVTQSPTHLIKTRGQQVTLRCSPISGHKSVSWYQQVLGQGPQFIFQYYEKEERGRGNFPDRFSARQFPNYSSELNVNALLLGDSALYLCASSLGRKGDEQYFGPGTRLTVT.